Listed below are T cell receptor beta chains from one sample, sequenced in a study of identical twins. TCRdb fed the 5' RACE reads into MiXCR, producing one record per CDR3 protein. The top ten hold around 0.48% of the sample, which has just over 450,000 distinct CDR3 sequences, approximately 15% seen once. The same specimen was also included in a second study, on yellow fever vaccine responses in identical twins.

Sequencing input: CD4+ T cells sorted from blood. These TCRs come from a woman aged 18-30 years in good health. The CDR3 runs from the conserved cysteine through the conserved F or W. D genes are given only for firm matches. Clone size is stated in some rows and not others, as once, few, many or a class when expanded.

d_call,clone_size,v_call,j_call,cdr3_aa,cdr3_nt
NA,many,TRBV3-1,TRBJ2-7,CASSQVRTYEQYF,TGTGCCAGCAGCCAAGTCAGGACGTACGAGCAGTACTTC
NA,few,TRBV28,TRBJ2-4,CASSSTKTVTKNIQYF,TGTGCCAGCAGTTCCACTAAGACAGTAACCAAAAACATTCAGTACTTC
NA,NA,TRBV7-4,TRBJ2-7,CASNVGGQWTYEQYF,TGTGCCAGCAACGTTGGGGGGCAGTGGACCTACGAGCAGTACTTC
NA,NA,TRBV19,TRBJ2-3,CASSISEGSDTQYF,TGTGCCAGTAGTATTTCGGAGGGGTCAGATACGCAGTATTTT
TRBD2,many,TRBV12-3/TRBV12-4,TRBJ2-7,CASSPRLAGGSYEQYF,TGTGCCAGCAGTCCTAGACTAGCGGGGGGATCCTACGAGCAGTACTTC
NA,NA,TRBV7-9,TRBJ1-3,CASSPDKATSGNTIYF,TGTGCCAGCAGCCCCGATAAGGCCACCTCTGGAAACACCATATATTTT
NA,NA,TRBV15,TRBJ2-7,CATSRDPTSYEQYF,TGTGCCACCAGCAGGGATCCGACGAGCTACGAGCAGTACTTC
NA,NA,TRBV20-1,TRBJ2-3,CSASRDTDTDTQYF,TGCAGTGCGTCCCGGGACACAGACACAGATACGCAGTATTTT
TRBD2,NA,TRBV2,TRBJ2-7,CASTAEGGSYEQYF,TGTGCCAGCACCGCTGAGGGAGGGTCCTACGAGCAGTACTTC
TRBD2,NA,TRBV10-1,TRBJ2-3,CASSESNGRATDTQYF,TGCGCCAGCAGTGAGTCAAACGGGAGGGCAACAGATACGCAGTATTTT